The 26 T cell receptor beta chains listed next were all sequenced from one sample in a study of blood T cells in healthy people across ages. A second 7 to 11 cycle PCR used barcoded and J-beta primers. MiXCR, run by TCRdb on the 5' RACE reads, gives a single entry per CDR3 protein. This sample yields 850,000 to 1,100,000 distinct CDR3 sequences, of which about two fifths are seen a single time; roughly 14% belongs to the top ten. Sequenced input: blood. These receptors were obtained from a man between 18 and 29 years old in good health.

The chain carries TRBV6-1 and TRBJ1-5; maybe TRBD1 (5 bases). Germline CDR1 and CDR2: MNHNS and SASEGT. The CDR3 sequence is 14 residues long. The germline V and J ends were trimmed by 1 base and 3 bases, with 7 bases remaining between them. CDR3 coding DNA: TGTGCCAGCAGTGAAGGCAGGGTCAATCAGCCCCAGCATTTT. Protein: CASSEGRVNQPQHF.

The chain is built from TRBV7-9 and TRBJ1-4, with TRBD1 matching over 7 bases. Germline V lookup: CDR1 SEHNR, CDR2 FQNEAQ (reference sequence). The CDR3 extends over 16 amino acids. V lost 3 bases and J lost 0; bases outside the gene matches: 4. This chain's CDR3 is CASSFTGEATNEKLFF. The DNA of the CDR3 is TGTGCCAGCAGCTTCACAGGGGAGGCAACTAATGAAAAACTGTTTTTT.

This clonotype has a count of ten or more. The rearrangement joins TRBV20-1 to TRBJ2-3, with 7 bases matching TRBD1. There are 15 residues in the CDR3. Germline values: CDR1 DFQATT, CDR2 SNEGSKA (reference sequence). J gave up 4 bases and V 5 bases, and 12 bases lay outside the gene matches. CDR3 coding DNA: TGCAGTGCTTTTCTTTTAGACAGGGCAGCAGATACGCAGTATTTT. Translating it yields CSAFLLDRAADTQYF.

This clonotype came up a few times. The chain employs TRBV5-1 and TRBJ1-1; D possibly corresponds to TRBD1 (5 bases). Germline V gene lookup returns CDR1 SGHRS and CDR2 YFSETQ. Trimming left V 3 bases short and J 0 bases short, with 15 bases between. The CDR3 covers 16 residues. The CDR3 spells CASSYGPGGVNTEAFF. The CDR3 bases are TGCGCCAGCAGCTACGGACCGGGAGGGGTGAACACTGAAGCTTTCTTT.

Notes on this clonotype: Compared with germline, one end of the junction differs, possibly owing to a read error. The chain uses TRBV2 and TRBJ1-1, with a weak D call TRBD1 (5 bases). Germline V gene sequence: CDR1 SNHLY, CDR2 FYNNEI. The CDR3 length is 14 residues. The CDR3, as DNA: TGTGCCAGCCAACCTGACAGCCCGAACCCTGAAGCTTTCTTT. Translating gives CASQPDSPNPEAFF.

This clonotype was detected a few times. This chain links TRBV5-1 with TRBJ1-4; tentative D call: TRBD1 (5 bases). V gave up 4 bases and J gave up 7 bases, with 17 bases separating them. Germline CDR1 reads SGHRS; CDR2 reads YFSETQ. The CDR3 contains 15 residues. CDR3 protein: CASSLRSERGEKLFF. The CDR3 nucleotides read TGCGCCAGCAGCCTACGAAGCGAAAGGGGTGAAAAACTGTTTTTT.

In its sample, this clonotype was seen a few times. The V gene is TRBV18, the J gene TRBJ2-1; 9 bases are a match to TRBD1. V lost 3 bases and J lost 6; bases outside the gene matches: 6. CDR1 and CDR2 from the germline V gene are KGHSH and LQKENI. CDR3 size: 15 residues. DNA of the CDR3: TGTGCCAGCTCACCCCGGACAGGGGAATTCAATGAGCAGTTCTTC. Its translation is CASSPRTGEFNEQFF.

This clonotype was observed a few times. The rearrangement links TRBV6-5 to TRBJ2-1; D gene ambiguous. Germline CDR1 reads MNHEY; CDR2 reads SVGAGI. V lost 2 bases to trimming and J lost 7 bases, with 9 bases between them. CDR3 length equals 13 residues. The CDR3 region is CASSYATWNEQFF. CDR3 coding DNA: TGTGCCAGCAGTTACGCGACCTGGAATGAGCAGTTCTTC.

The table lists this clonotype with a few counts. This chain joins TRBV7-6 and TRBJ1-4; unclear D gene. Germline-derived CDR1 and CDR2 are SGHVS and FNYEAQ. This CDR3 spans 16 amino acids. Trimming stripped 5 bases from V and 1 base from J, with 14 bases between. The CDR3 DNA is TGTGCCAGCAGCCCCATGAGGTCAGGAACTAATGAAAAACTGTTTTTT. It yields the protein CASSPMRSGTNEKLFF.

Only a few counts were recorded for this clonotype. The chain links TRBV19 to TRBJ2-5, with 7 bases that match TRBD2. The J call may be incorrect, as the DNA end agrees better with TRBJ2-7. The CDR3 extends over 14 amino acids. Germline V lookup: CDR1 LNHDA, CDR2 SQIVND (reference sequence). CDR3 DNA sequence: TGTGCCAGTAGTATGGAGGGAGGGCTCAACGAGCAGTACTTC. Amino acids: CASSMEGGLNEQYF.

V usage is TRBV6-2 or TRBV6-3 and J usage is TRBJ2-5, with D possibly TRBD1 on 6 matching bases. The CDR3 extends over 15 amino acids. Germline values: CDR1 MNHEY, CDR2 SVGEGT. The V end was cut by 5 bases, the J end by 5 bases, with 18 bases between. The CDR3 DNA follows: TGTGCCAGCAGTCTCTTGAGGGACAAGGGGGAGACCCAGTACTTC. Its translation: CASSLLRDKGETQYF.

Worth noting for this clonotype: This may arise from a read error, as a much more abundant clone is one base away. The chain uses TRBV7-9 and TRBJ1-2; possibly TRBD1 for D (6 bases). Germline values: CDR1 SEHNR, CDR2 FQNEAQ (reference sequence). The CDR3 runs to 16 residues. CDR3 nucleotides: TGTGCCGGCAGCTCACCACTACGGACAGAAAAATATGGCTACACCTTC. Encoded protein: CAGSSPLRTEKYGYTF. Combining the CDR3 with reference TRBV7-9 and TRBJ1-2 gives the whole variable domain DTGVSQNPRHKITKRGQNVTFRCDPISEHNRLYWYRQTLGQGPEFLTYFQNEAQLEKSRLLSDRFSAERPKGSFSTLEIQRTEQGDSAMYLCAGSSPLRTEKYGYTFGSGTRLTVV.

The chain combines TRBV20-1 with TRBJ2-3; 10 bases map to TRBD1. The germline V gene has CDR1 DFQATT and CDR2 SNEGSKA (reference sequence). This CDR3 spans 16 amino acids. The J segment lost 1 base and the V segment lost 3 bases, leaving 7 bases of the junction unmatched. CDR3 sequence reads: CSARTAGTGGTDTQYF. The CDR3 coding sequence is TGCAGTGCTAGGACTGCCGGGACAGGGGGCACAGATACGCAGTATTTT.

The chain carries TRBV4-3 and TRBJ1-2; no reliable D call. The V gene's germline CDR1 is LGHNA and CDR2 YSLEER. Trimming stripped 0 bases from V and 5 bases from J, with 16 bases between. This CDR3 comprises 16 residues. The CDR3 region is CASSQERQVDRYGYTF. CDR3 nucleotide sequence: TGCGCCAGCAGCCAAGAAAGGCAGGTGGATCGATATGGCTACACCTTC.

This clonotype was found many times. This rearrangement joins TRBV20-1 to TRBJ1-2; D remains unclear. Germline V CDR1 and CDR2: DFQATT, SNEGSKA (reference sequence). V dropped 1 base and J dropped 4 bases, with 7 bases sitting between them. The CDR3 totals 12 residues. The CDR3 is CSARGRSYGYTF. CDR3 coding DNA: TGCAGTGCTAGAGGACGGTCCTATGGCTACACCTTC.

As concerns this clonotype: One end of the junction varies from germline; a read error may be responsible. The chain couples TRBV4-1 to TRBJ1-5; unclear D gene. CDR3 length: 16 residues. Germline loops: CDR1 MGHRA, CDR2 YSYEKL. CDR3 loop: CAGSQGLEFSNQPQHF. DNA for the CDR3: TGCGCCGGCAGCCAAGGGCTGGAGTTCAGCAATCAGCCCCAGCATTTT.

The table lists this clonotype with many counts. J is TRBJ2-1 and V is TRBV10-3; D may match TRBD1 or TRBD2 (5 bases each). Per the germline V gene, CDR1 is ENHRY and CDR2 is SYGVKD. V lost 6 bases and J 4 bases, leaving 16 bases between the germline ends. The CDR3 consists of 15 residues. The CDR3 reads CAISPGLDNYNEQFF. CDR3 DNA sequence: TGTGCCATCAGCCCGGGGCTCGACAATTACAATGAGCAGTTCTTC.

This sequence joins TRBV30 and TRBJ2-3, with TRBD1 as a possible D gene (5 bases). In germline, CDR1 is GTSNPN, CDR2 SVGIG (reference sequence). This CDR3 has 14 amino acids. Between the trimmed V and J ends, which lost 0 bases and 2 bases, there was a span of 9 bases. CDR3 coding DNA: TGTGCCTGGAGTGTTGACAGTCTCACAGATACGCAGTATTTT. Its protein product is CAWSVDSLTDTQYF.

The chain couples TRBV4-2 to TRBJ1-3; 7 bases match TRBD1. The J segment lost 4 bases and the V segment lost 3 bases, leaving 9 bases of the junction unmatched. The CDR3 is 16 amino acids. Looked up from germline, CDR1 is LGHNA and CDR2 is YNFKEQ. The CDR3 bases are TGTGCCAGCAGCCACCTCAGGGGGTTCAGAGGAAACACCATATATTTT. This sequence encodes CASSHLRGFRGNTIYF.

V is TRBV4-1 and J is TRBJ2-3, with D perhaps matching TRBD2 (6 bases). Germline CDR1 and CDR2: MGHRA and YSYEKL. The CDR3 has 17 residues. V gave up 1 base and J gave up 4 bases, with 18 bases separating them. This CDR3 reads CASSQVNPGEFADTQYF. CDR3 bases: TGCGCCAGCAGCCAAGTGAATCCGGGGGAGTTCGCAGATACGCAGTATTTT.

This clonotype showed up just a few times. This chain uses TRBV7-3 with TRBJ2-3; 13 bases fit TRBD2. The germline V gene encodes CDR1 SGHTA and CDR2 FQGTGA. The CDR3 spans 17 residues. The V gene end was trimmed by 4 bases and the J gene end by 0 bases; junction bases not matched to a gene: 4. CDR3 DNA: TGTGCCAGCAGCTCCGGGACTAGCGGGACTAGCACAGATACGCAGTATTTT. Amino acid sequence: CASSSGTSGTSTDTQYF.

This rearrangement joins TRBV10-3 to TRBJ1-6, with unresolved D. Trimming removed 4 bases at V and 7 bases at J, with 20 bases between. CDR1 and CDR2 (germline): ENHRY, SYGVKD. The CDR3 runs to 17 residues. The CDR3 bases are TGTGCCATCAGTGTGAGCCCCGGGTCCGGGCAAAATTCACCCCTCCACTTT. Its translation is CAISVSPGSGQNSPLHF.

In nucleotides, the CDR3 is TGTGCCAGCAGCTACGGACAGGGTGTTGCAGATACGCAGTATTTT. It yields the protein CASSYGQGVADTQYF. The V and J genes are TRBV7-2 and TRBJ2-3; 8 nucleotides match TRBD1. Germline V CDR1 and CDR2: SGHTA, FQGNSA. V lost 4 bases and J lost 4; bases outside the gene matches: 7. This CDR3 comprises 15 residues.

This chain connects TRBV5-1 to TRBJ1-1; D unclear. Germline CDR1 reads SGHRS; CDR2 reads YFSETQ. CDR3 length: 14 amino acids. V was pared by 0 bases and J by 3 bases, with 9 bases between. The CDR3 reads CASSLDNQDTEAFF. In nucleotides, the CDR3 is TGCGCCAGCAGCTTGGACAATCAGGACACTGAAGCTTTCTTT.

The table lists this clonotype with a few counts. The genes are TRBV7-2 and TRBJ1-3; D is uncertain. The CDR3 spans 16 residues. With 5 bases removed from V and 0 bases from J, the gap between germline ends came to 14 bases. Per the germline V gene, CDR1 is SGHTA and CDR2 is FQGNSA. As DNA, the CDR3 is TGTGCCAGCAGCCAGGACGGTCATATCTCTGGAAACACCATATATTTT. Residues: CASSQDGHISGNTIYF.

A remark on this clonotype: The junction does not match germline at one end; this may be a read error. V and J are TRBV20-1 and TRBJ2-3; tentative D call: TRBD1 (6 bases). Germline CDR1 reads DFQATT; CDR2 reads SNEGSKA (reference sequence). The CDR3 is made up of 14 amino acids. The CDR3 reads CSAKEWGPTDTRYF. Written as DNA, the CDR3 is TGCAGTGCTAAAGAGTGGGGGCCCACAGATACGCGGTATTTT.